This T cell receptor beta chain appears in the sequencing data of a study of blood T cell repertoires in COVID-19. The ends were cut back, 4 bases at V and 0 bases at J, with 13 bases in the middle. The CDR3 runs 17 residues. Looked up from germline, CDR1 is MGHRA and CDR2 is YSYEKL. The method was immunoSEQ multiplex PCR; TCRdb's version includes in-frame clones alone and lacks a portion of them. The sample lists roughly 400,000 clones; approximately 91% were seen once. The chain employs TRBV4-1 and TRBJ2-6; possibly TRBD2 for D (7 bases). The sample taken for sequencing was PBMCs or T cells enriched from blood (not recorded which). The origin of this receptor is a woman between 40 and 50 years old with acute COVID-19. CDR3 protein: CASSRIGGLSGANVLTF. The CDR3 DNA reads as TGCGCCAGCAGCCGGATCGGGGGGCTCTCTGGGGCCAACGTCCTGACTTTC.